This TCR beta chain comes out of a study of blood T cell repertoires in COVID-19. Participants were placed into cohorts based on the clinical history they reported. Original data processing: Researchers report that nucleated cell counts were estimated from reference gene primer amplification. Libraries were prepared by immunoSEQ multiplex PCR; TCRdb keeps only in-frame clonotypes and omits some of them. D and trimming were read from the DNA, whereas the V and J calls and clone size are those reported in that table. The table includes over 200,000 clones, under 90% detected once. After removal of 1 base from V and 4 bases from J, the junction contained 12 bases not matched to a gene. Per germline, CDR1 LGHNA and CDR2 YSLEER. This CDR3 contains 17 residues.

Sequencing was performed on PBMCs or T cells enriched from blood (not recorded which). This sequence joins TRBV4-3 and TRBJ1-1, with TRBD1 matching over 7 bases. The sequence was collected from a man in his sixties who had recovered from COVID-19. CDR3 DNA sequence: TGCGCCAGCAGCCAAGCGACTCTCAGGGGGTCCAGCACTGAAGCTTTCTTT. It translates to CASSQATLRGSSTEAFF.